This entry is about one T cell receptor beta chain. Its target is not known. The data were taken from a study of cytotoxic CD8 clonotypes in ibrutinib-treated CLL. Study-level background: Within the patient group, around twelve were relapsed/refractory and 15 treatment-naive, and 17 were IGHV unmutated. Samples yielded averages of 250,000 or so productive templates and almost 95,000 productive rearrangements.

This CDR3 has 18 amino acids. The V segment lost 0 bases and the J segment 1 base; nucleotides outside the gene matches: 8. Germline V CDR1 and CDR2: LGHNA, YSLEER. A 1 in 200,000 to 1 in 1 million T cell depth was the sequencing target. Repertoires were generated with immunoSEQ multiplex PCR, while TCRdb's copy carries only in-frame clones and drops some. The sample lists 200,000 to 250,000 clones, around 75% occurring once. Study-wide points: Baseline-level clonality went beyond age-matched healthy donors and moved in step with circulating CD8+ T-cell counts.

This sample comprised PBMCs, obtained after 12 months of ibrutinib treatment. The clonotype was recovered from a human donor with chronic lymphocytic leukemia. The chain links TRBV4-3 to TRBJ2-3, with 9 bases matching TRBD2. CDR3 bases: TGCGCCAGCAGCCAAGACGTTGTACTAGCGGGTGGCACAGATACGCAGTATTTT. It codes for CASSQDVVLAGGTDTQYF.